These 26 T cell receptor beta chains were all obtained from the same sample, sequenced in a study of T cell responses to AZD1222 COVID-19 vaccine. Here immunoSEQ multiplex PCR was the method, and the copy in TCRdb shows in-frame clones only, minus some. Altogether some 60,000 clones are present, roughly 89% being singletons, with the ten largest covering 5% to 6.5%. The sample in question was peripheral blood, obtained 28 days after the second AZD1222 dose. These receptors all come from an adult who received the AZD1222 COVID-19 vaccine.

The rearrangement links TRBV5-1 to TRBJ2-3; tentatively, D is TRBD2 (6 bases). Between the trimmed V and J ends, which lost 4 bases and 4 bases, there was a span of 19 bases. CDR3 length: 16 residues. Germline V CDR1 and CDR2: SGHRS, YFSETQ. This CDR3 reads CASSPRIGGSADTQYF. Here the CDR3 DNA reads TGCGCCAGCAGCCCGCGGATCGGAGGGAGCGCAGATACGCAGTATTTT.

This clone was seen only a few times. This chain's CDR3 is CASSLQDRSNQPQHF. The CDR3 DNA follows: TGTGCCAGCAGTTTACAGGACAGGTCCAATCAGCCCCAGCATTTT. The chain combines TRBV28 with TRBJ1-5, with TRBD1 matching over 7 bases. Germline V gene sequence: CDR1 MDHEN, CDR2 SYDVKM. The CDR3 is made up of 15 amino acids. Trimming took 2 bases from V and 3 from J; bases not matched to a gene: 4.

The chain links TRBV29-1 to TRBJ2-1; 8 bases match TRBD2. This CDR3 spans 16 amino acids. V lost 4 bases to trimming and J lost 7 bases; unmatched junction nucleotides: 15. CDR1 and CDR2 from the germline V gene are SQVTM and ANQGSEA. The CDR3 nucleotides read TGCAGCGTTGGCCTCTTAGCTAGCGGGTATGGGAATGAGCAGTTCTTC. This sequence encodes CSVGLLASGYGNEQFF.

This chain uses TRBV14 with TRBJ2-3; D is undetermined. The CDR3 runs 15 residues. Germline V gene data show CDR1 as SGHDN and CDR2 as FVKESK. V was shortened by 3 bases and J by 0 bases, with 10 bases between the two germline ends. CDR3 coding DNA: TGTGCCAGCAGCCACTCGGCCTCTAGCACAGATACGCAGTATTTT. It is translated as CASSHSASSTDTQYF.

The chain is built from TRBV12-3 or TRBV12-4 and TRBJ1-6, with D perhaps matching TRBD1 (5 bases). V lost 3 bases and J 9 bases, leaving 9 bases between the germline ends. CDR3 length: 13 residues. CDR3 DNA: TGTGCCAGCAGTTTTAGACAGAGTTCACCCCTCCACTTT. Its translation: CASSFRQSSPLHF.

The chain combines TRBV7-2 with TRBJ2-3; 8 bases map to TRBD2. CDR3 length: 17 residues. V gave up 4 bases and J gave up 4 bases; unmatched junction bases: 13. The germline V gene has CDR1 SGHTA and CDR2 FQGNSA. The CDR3 DNA is TGTGCCAGCAGCTCGCGGACTAGCTTCGTCTCCCCAGATACGCAGTATTTT. It translates to CASSSRTSFVSPDTQYF.

The rearrangement links TRBV19 to TRBJ2-1; D possibly corresponds to TRBD2 (6 bases). Trimming removed 2 bases at V and 0 bases at J, with 14 bases between. This CDR3 is 17 amino acids long. In germline, CDR1 is LNHDA, CDR2 SQIVND (reference sequence). The CDR3 DNA sequence: TGTGCCAGTAGTATATGGGGACGGAGGGGCTCCTACAATGAGCAGTTCTTC. Residues: CASSIWGRRGSYNEQFF. The full variable domain, with the rest looked up from reference TRBV19 and TRBJ2-1, is DGGITQSPKYLFRKEGQNVTLSCEQNLNHDAMYWYRQDPGQGLRLIYYSQIVNDFQKGDIAEGYSVSREKKESFPLTVTSAQKNPTAFYLCASSIWGRRGSYNEQFFGPGTRLTVL.

This clone appeared once. The chain has TRBV6-2 or TRBV6-3 and TRBJ1-1; TRBD1 is a possible D gene (5 bases). The CDR3 extends over 15 amino acids. V was cut by 0 bases and J by 1 base, with 9 bases left in between. CDR1 and CDR2 from the germline V gene are MNHEY and SVGEGT. CDR3 in amino acids: CASSYSGVGNTEAFF. The CDR3 nucleotides read TGTGCCAGCAGTTACTCGGGGGTTGGGAACACTGAAGCTTTCTTT.

The V and J genes are TRBV19 and TRBJ2-7; 11 bases align to TRBD2. CDR3 length equals 16 residues. Germline lookup yields CDR1 LNHDA and CDR2 SQIVND (reference sequence). V gave up 5 bases and J gave up 5 bases; unmatched junction bases: 11. The chain's CDR3 is CASSSPIAGGPNEQYF. CDR3 coding DNA: TGTGCCAGTAGTTCCCCGATAGCGGGAGGGCCCAACGAGCAGTACTTC.

The CDR3 nucleotides are TGTGCCAGTAGTATAGAAGGAGGGTTTAATGGCAATCAGCCCCAGCATTTT. Encoded protein: CASSIEGGFNGNQPQHF. The rearrangement links TRBV19 to TRBJ1-5; D unresolved. The germline V gene encodes CDR1 LNHDA and CDR2 SQIVND (reference sequence). CDR3 length equals 17 residues. Trimming removed 0 bases at V and 2 bases at J, with 14 bases between.

The chain links TRBV2 to TRBJ2-1; D is possibly TRBD1 or TRBD2 (5 bases each). The CDR3 runs 12 residues. Germline assignment: CDR1 SNHLY and CDR2 FYNNEI. V was trimmed by 6 bases and J by 10 bases, leaving 13 bases between them. CDR3 sequence reads: CASRGTVNEQFF. CDR3 sequence (DNA): TGTGCCAGCAGGGGGACGGTTAACGAGCAGTTCTTC.

The chain combines TRBV6-5 with TRBJ2-7; D gene unclear. Between the trimmed V and J ends, which lost 6 bases and 1 base, there was a span of 10 bases. The germline V gene has CDR1 MNHEY and CDR2 SVGAGI. The CDR3 runs 13 residues. The CDR3 loop is CASRLHGSYEQYF. The CDR3 DNA follows: TGTGCCAGCAGGCTACACGGATCCTACGAGCAGTACTTC.

Concerning this clone: This specimen includes other DNA sequences encoding the same CDR3. The V and J genes are TRBV29-1 and TRBJ2-7; unclear D gene. There are 11 residues in the CDR3. V lost 4 bases and J lost 1, with 5 bases in between. Germline values: CDR1 SQVTM, CDR2 ANQGSEA. The CDR3 DNA is TGCAGCGTTGCGCTGTCCTACGAGCAGTACTTC. Translation: CSVALSYEQYF.

This chain joins TRBV3-1 (or the pseudogene TRBV3-2) and TRBJ2-5, with 16 bases aligning to TRBD2. CDR3 size: 18 residues. V lost 6 bases and J lost 1; bases outside the gene matches: 8. The germline CDR1 and CDR2 sequences are LGHDT and YNNKEL (reference sequence). CDR3 in amino acids: CASRTGLAGGGVQETQYF. Written as DNA, the CDR3 is TGTGCCAGCAGGACGGGACTAGCGGGAGGGGGGGTCCAAGAGACCCAGTACTTC.

This chain links TRBV5-8 with TRBJ2-1; D possibly uses TRBD1 or TRBD2 (6 bases each). The CDR3 runs 16 residues. Germline values: CDR1 SGHTS, CDR2 YDEGEE. The V gene lost 1 base and the J gene lost 5 bases, with 16 bases spanning the gap. CDR3 sequence: CASSLTGAHFDNEQFF. The CDR3 DNA sequence: TGTGCCAGCAGCTTGACGGGGGCCCACTTCGACAATGAGCAGTTCTTC.

The DNA of the CDR3 is TGTGCCAGCAGTGAACTAGCGGCCGAGCAGTACTTC. It specifies CASSELAAEQYF. This rearrangement joins TRBV2 to TRBJ2-7; 7 positions agree with TRBD2. Per the germline V gene, CDR1 is SNHLY and CDR2 is FYNNEI. There are 12 residues in the CDR3. The V and J ends lost 2 bases and 6 bases, in that order; junction bases with no gene match: 1.

This chain links TRBV10-3 with TRBJ2-1; maybe TRBD1 (7 bases). Trimming removed 3 bases from V and 3 bases from J, with 12 bases in between. The CDR3 is made up of 15 amino acids. Germline V gene sequence: CDR1 ENHRY, CDR2 SYGVKD. CDR3 amino acids: CAISETQGGYNEQFF. Here the CDR3 DNA reads TGTGCCATCAGTGAAACGCAGGGGGGCTACAATGAGCAGTTCTTC.

This clone was observed a few times. V is TRBV4-1 and J is TRBJ2-1, with 12 bases identical to TRBD1. This CDR3 has 15 amino acids. In germline, CDR1 is MGHRA, CDR2 YSYEKL. The J segment lost 9 bases and the V segment lost 1 base, leaving 4 bases of the junction unmatched. CDR3 bases: TGCGCCAGCAGCCAAGTCGGGACAGGGGGCCTTGAGCAGTTCTTC. Protein sequence: CASSQVGTGGLEQFF.

The gene calls are TRBV27 and TRBJ2-2; perhaps D is TRBD1 or TRBD2 (5 bases each). The CDR3 is made up of 15 amino acids. Trimming pared 2 bases from V and 6 bases from J, leaving 13 bases between. CDR1 is MNHEY and CDR2 is SMNVEV in the germline V gene (reference sequence). The CDR3 region has the DNA TGTGCCAGCAGTTTACTGCTCCGAGGGGCCGGGGAGCTGTTTTTT. Translated: CASSLLLRGAGELFF.

V is TRBV9 and J is TRBJ2-3; perhaps TRBD2 as D (5 bases). CDR3 length: 16 residues. Germline loops: CDR1 SGDLS, CDR2 YYNGEE. V lost 5 bases and J lost 1, with 17 bases in between. CDR3 sequence: CASSLLDSSRTDTQYF. For the CDR3, the DNA is TGTGCCAGCAGTTTACTGGACTCCTCTCGCACAGATACGCAGTATTTT.

This rearrangement joins TRBV5-6 to TRBJ2-5; D not certain. V dropped 0 bases and J dropped 5 bases, with 8 bases sitting between them. Germline V gives CDR1 SGHDT, CDR2 YYEEEE. This CDR3 spans 13 amino acids. The CDR3 DNA follows: TGTGCCAGCAGCTTGGGGTTTTCGGAGACCCAGTACTTC. Translation gives CASSLGFSETQYF.

The chain is built from TRBV11-1 and TRBJ2-7; 10 bases are shared with TRBD2. The CDR3 has 16 residues. Germline loops: CDR1 SGHAT, CDR2 FQDESV (reference sequence). After removal of 0 bases from V and 3 bases from J, the junction contained 5 bases not matched to a gene. Here the CDR3 reads CASSLAFASGGYEQYF. In nucleotides, the CDR3 is TGTGCCAGCAGCTTAGCGTTTGCTAGCGGGGGCTACGAGCAGTACTTC.

There are a few counts of this clone. The chain uses TRBV7-3 and TRBJ2-1, with 7 bases matching TRBD1. CDR1 SGHTA and CDR2 FQGTGA come from the germline V gene. V shed 5 bases and J 12 bases; nucleotides not matched to a gene: 16. The CDR3 is made up of 15 amino acids. Here the CDR3 reads CASSAYTTGTDRQFF. CDR3 in DNA: TGTGCCAGCAGCGCGTATACCACAGGGACAGACAGGCAGTTCTTC.

The rearrangement links TRBV21-1 to TRBJ2-3; the table assigns TRBD2, which was not confirmed against the DNA. TRBV21-1 is a known pseudogene. The CDR3 consists of 17 residues. The DNA for the CDR3 is TGTGCCAGCAGCAAAATCCAATTCGACGGACTCACAGATACGCAGTATTTT. It codes for CASSKIQFDGLTDTQYF.

V is TRBV2 and J is TRBJ1-1; D is unclear. The CDR3 length is 15 residues. Trimming cost V 7 bases and J 1 base, with 16 bases left between them. The germline CDR1 and CDR2 sequences are SNHLY and FYNNEI. CDR3 nucleotides: TGTGCCAGCATTCCGGGAGCGGGTGGGAACACTGAAGCTTTCTTT. This encodes CASIPGAGGNTEAFF. Full variable domain (rest looked up from reference TRBV2 and TRBJ1-1): EPEVTQTPSHQVTQMGQEVILRCVPISNHLYFYWYRQILGQKVEFLVSFYNNEISEKSEIFDDQFSVERPDGSNFTLKIRSTKLEDSAMYFCASIPGAGGNTEAFFGQGTRLTVV.

The chain employs TRBV19 and TRBJ1-2; 11 bases agree with TRBD1. After removal of 5 bases from V and 7 bases from J, the junction contained 9 bases not matched to a gene. The CDR3 extends over 15 amino acids. Germline V CDR1 and CDR2: LNHDA, SQIVND (reference sequence). The CDR3 region is CASSFTGTGGVGYTF. In DNA, the CDR3 is TGTGCCAGTAGTTTCACCGGGACAGGGGGTGTTGGCTACACCTTC.